One sample yielded the 23 T cell receptor beta chains listed below, sequenced in a study of blood T cells in healthy people across ages. Primed by a sample-barcoded 5' primer and a J-beta primer mix, a second PCR proceeded for 7 to 11 cycles. A single record per CDR3 protein comes from TCRdb applying MiXCR to the 5' RACE reads. The data show around 970,000 distinct CDR3 sequences, with approximately 50% seen just once and around 21% held by the top ten. The sample comprised blood. The origin of the receptors is a woman aged 55 to 70 in good health.

The chain employs TRBV20-1 and TRBJ2-7; D remains ambiguous. The CDR3 is made up of 15 amino acids. Trimming took off 0 bases at V and 1 base at J, with 13 bases between the two ends. Germline V gives CDR1 DFQATT, CDR2 SNEGSKA (reference sequence). CDR3 nucleotides: TGCAGTGCTAGAGACCTGGACCGGGTATCCTACGAGCAGTACTTC. Translated: CSARDLDRVSYEQYF.

The V call is TRBV4-1, the J call TRBJ2-5, with D possibly matching TRBD2 (6 bases). Germline V gives CDR1 MGHRA, CDR2 YSYEKL. This CDR3 region has 15 residues. V was pared by 0 bases and J by 6 bases, with 14 bases between. CDR3 DNA sequence: TGCGCCAGCAGCCAAGATCATGTGGGGAGGCAGACCCAGTACTTC. Translating it yields CASSQDHVGRQTQYF.

This clonotype was seen just once. The V call is TRBV14, the J call TRBJ2-3; D call uncertain. CDR1 is SGHDN and CDR2 is FVKESK in the germline V gene. Trimming cost V 0 bases and J 4 bases, with 5 bases left between them. There are 13 residues in the CDR3. CDR3 sequence reads: CASSQDRADTQYF. The CDR3 nucleotides are TGTGCCAGCAGCCAAGATAGGGCAGATACGCAGTATTTT.

This rearrangement joins TRBV4-2 to TRBJ2-5; either TRBD1 or TRBD2 may fit D (5 bases each). From germline, CDR1 is LGHNA and CDR2 YNFKEQ. Trimming shortened V by 0 bases and J by 11 bases, and 28 bases separated the two germline ends. The CDR3 loop spans 18 amino acids. CDR3 residues: CASSQESGGASRYNEQYF. CDR3 DNA: TGTGCCAGCAGCCAAGAGTCGGGTGGGGCTAGCAGATACAATGAGCAGTACTTC.

This clonotype has just a few counts. The CDR3: CASSLSWGAYEQYF. The CDR3 DNA is TGCGCCAGCAGCTTGTCCTGGGGAGCCTACGAGCAGTACTTC. This chain connects TRBV5-1 to TRBJ2-7; the D gene is possibly TRBD2 (5 bases). The CDR3 length is 14 residues. The V and J ends lost 1 base and 2 bases respectively, with 10 bases between them. Germline V gene lookup returns CDR1 SGHRS and CDR2 YFSETQ.

In its sample, this clonotype was seen once. The chain carries TRBV24-1 and TRBJ2-1; 7 bases fit TRBD1. The J segment lost 8 bases and the V segment lost 3 bases, leaving 9 bases of the junction unmatched. Germline loops: CDR1 KGHDR, CDR2 SFDVKD. CDR3 size: 15 residues. CDR3: CATSDRRGPGDEQFF. The CDR3 nucleotides are TGTGCCACCAGTGATCGTAGGGGGCCAGGCGATGAGCAGTTCTTC.

This sequence joins TRBV7-9 and TRBJ2-3; D might be TRBD1 (5 bases). The CDR3 has 16 residues. Germline CDR1 SEHNR, CDR2 FQNEAQ (reference sequence). Trimming stripped 1 base from V and 2 bases from J, with 13 bases between. The DNA for the CDR3 is TGTGCCAGCAGCTTAGGAGACAGAAGACTCACAGATACGCAGTATTTT. This gives the protein CASSLGDRRLTDTQYF.

This clonotype was counted a few times. The chain recombines TRBV11-2 with TRBJ2-1; tentatively, D is TRBD1 (6 bases). The CDR3 consists of 13 residues. The germline V gene has CDR1 SGHAT and CDR2 FQNNGV. The ends were cut back, 0 bases at V and 8 bases at J, with 8 bases in the middle. In nucleotides, the CDR3 is TGTGCCAGCAGCTTAGAGGGACAAGATGAGCAGTTCTTC. Encoded protein: CASSLEGQDEQFF.

The chain couples TRBV29-1 to TRBJ2-7; D may be TRBD1 (5 bases). There are 13 residues in the CDR3. Trimming shortened V by 4 bases and J by 7 bases, and 17 bases separated the two germline ends. In germline, CDR1 is SQVTM, CDR2 ANQGSEA. In DNA, the CDR3 is TGCAGCGTTGTCACGTTCCAGGACAATGAGCAGTACTTC. This sequence encodes CSVVTFQDNEQYF.

This rearrangement joins TRBV7-3 to TRBJ2-3; the D gene is possibly TRBD1 (5 bases). This CDR3 has 15 residues. With 4 bases removed from V and 4 bases from J, the gap between germline ends came to 15 bases. Germline V gives CDR1 SGHTA, CDR2 FQGTGA. The CDR3: CASSSGLGEADTQYF. The CDR3 coding sequence is TGTGCCAGCAGCTCCGGCCTAGGGGAAGCAGATACGCAGTATTTT.

This chain joins TRBV12-3 or TRBV12-4 and TRBJ2-1, with 9 bases matching TRBD1. This CDR3 contains 15 residues. V gave up 7 bases and J gave up 8 bases; unmatched junction bases: 12. The CDR3: CASTREQGAADEQFF. The CDR3 coding sequence is TGTGCCAGCACTCGGGAACAGGGGGCTGCTGATGAGCAGTTCTTC.

This chain links TRBV20-1 with TRBJ2-7; D gene ambiguous. This CDR3 is built from 15 residues. The V gene lost 1 base and the J gene lost 0 bases, with 13 bases spanning the gap. Germline values: CDR1 DFQATT, CDR2 SNEGSKA (reference sequence). This CDR3 is CSARGPWGHSYEQYF. In nucleotides, the CDR3 is TGCAGTGCTAGAGGCCCATGGGGTCACTCCTACGAGCAGTACTTC.

The chain links TRBV6-1 to TRBJ2-7; D might be TRBD1 or TRBD2, each matching 5 bases. There are 12 residues in the CDR3. Germline assignment: CDR1 MNHNS and CDR2 SASEGT. Trimming took off 7 bases at V and 6 bases at J, with 13 bases between the two ends. CDR3 nucleotides: TGTGCCAGCACGGAGGTCACAGGCGAGCAGTACTTC. Protein product: CASTEVTGEQYF.

The rearrangement joins TRBV29-1 to TRBJ2-5, with a tentative D call TRBD2 (5 bases). V shed 4 bases and J shed 2 bases, with 11 bases lying between them. In germline, CDR1 is SQVTM, CDR2 ANQGSEA. This CDR3 has 13 residues. The CDR3: CSVGGFGQETQYF. The DNA of the CDR3 is TGCAGCGTTGGAGGGTTTGGTCAAGAGACCCAGTACTTC.

In its sample, this clonotype was seen a few times. The genes are TRBV6-1 and TRBJ1-4; 10 nucleotides match TRBD1. Germline V gene sequence: CDR1 MNHNS, CDR2 SASEGT. The CDR3 runs to 14 residues. Germline trimming cut 5 bases from V and 8 bases from J; bases unmatched to any gene: 5. CDR3 amino acids: CASSTGQGSEKLFF. The CDR3 coding sequence is TGTGCCAGCAGTACGGGACAGGGGAGCGAAAAACTGTTTTTT.

The genes are TRBV9 and TRBJ2-3; 8 bases are shared with TRBD2. V shed 0 bases and J 8 bases; nucleotides not matched to a gene: 11. Germline V gene sequence: CDR1 SGDLS, CDR2 YYNGEE. The CDR3 has 16 amino acids. The CDR3 DNA reads TGTGCCAGCAGCGTAGTGGCGGGACTAGATTCGGCTACGCAGTATTTT. This translates into CASSVVAGLDSATQYF.

The chain employs TRBV7-2 and TRBJ2-1, with no clear D. V lost 3 bases and J lost 8, with 8 bases in between. In germline, CDR1 is SGHTA, CDR2 FQGNSA. The CDR3 extends over 12 amino acids. CDR3 nucleotide sequence: TGTGCCAGCAGCTTCTATGGGGATGAGCAGTTCTTC. It encodes CASSFYGDEQFF.

With regard to this clonotype: Just one base apart from a much larger clone, this may be a read error. V gene TRBV7-9 combines with J gene TRBJ2-5; 9 bases are shared with TRBD1. The J call may be in error: the DNA end matches TRBJ2-7 better. Germline loops: CDR1 SEHNR, CDR2 FQNEAQ (reference sequence). The CDR3 spans 14 residues. CDR3: CAGSPRDRESEQYF. The CDR3 DNA sequence: TGTGCCGGCAGCCCCCGGGACAGGGAGAGCGAGCAGTACTTC.

J is TRBJ2-3 and V is TRBV3-1, with D perhaps given as TRBD1 or TRBD2 (6 bases each). The CDR3 is 14 amino acids. Trimming stripped 4 bases from V and 6 bases from J, with 14 bases between. The V gene's germline CDR1 is LGHDT and CDR2 YNNKEL (reference sequence). The CDR3 here is CASSLRGPWDTQYF. Here the CDR3 DNA reads TGTGCCAGCAGCCTTCGGGGGCCTTGGGATACGCAGTATTTT.

J is TRBJ2-2 and V is TRBV11-3; the D is unclear. V was clipped by 0 bases and J by 1 base, with 24 bases between them. The CDR3 has 21 amino acids. Per the germline V gene, CDR1 is SGHNT and CDR2 is YENEEA. CDR3 sequence reads: CASSLERSWVDKPVNTGELFF. For the CDR3, the DNA is TGTGCCAGCAGCTTAGAGCGGAGTTGGGTCGACAAACCAGTGAACACCGGGGAGCTGTTTTTT.

The chain combines TRBV4-1 with TRBJ2-7; tentatively, D is TRBD2 (5 bases). Judging by the DNA end, TRBJ2-5 fits better; the J call may be wrong. There are 14 residues in the CDR3. Looked up from germline, CDR1 is MGHRA and CDR2 is YSYEKL. The chain's CDR3 is CASSGRGSRETQYF. The CDR3 coding sequence is TGCGCCAGCAGCGGGAGAGGCTCCAGGGAGACCCAGTACTTC.

V and J are TRBV20-1 and TRBJ2-5; D not certain. CDR3 length: 12 residues. Trimming took off 1 base at V and 6 bases at J, with 9 bases between the two ends. Per the germline V gene, CDR1 is DFQATT and CDR2 is SNEGSKA (reference sequence). The CDR3 spells CSARGTNKTQYF. The CDR3, as DNA: TGCAGTGCTAGAGGAACTAACAAGACCCAGTACTTC.

DNA of the CDR3: TGCAGTGCTAGAGATGGTACTAGCGGTCGCACAGATACGCAGTATTTT. This sequence encodes CSARDGTSGRTDTQYF. This chain links TRBV20-1 with TRBJ2-3; TRBD2 agrees at 8 bases. Trimming cost V 0 bases and J 1 base; bases outside gene matches: 6. CDR3 length: 16 residues. The germline gives CDR1 DFQATT, CDR2 SNEGSKA (reference sequence).